Listed below are T cell receptor beta chains from one sample, sequenced in a study of shared clonotypes between healthy human individuals. Libraries were prepared by immunoSEQ multiplex PCR; TCRdb keeps only in-frame clonotypes and omits some of them. The table has around 2,000,000 clones, about 95% seen once; the top ten hold more than 0.95%. The source material was naive CD8+ T cells sorted from blood. Receptor source: a man in his late teens or twenties in good health. Both conserved end residues are part of each CDR3. The order of the fields is V gene, J gene, D gene, clone size, CDR3 DNA, CDR3 protein. The D gene is left open where the match is weak. The size entry is marked missing in some rows and otherwise reads once, few, many or a size class.

TRBV7-8	TRBJ2-7	TRBD1	NA	TGTGCCAGCAGCTTAGGCGGCAGGGGGTACGAGCAGTACTTC	CASSLGGRGYEQYF
TRBV13	TRBJ1-2	NA	NA	TGTGCCAGCAGCCTACCGGGACAAGGAAACTATGGCTACACCTTC	CASSLPGQGNYGYTF
TRBV9	TRBJ1-2	NA	once	TGTGCCAGCAGCGTAGTATCTAACTATGGCTACACCTTC	CASSVVSNYGYTF
TRBV7-3	TRBJ1-1	NA	NA	TGTGCCAGCAGCTTAAATATAGGGCAGAACACTGAAGCTTTCTTT	CASSLNIGQNTEAFF
TRBV10-2	TRBJ1-5	NA	NA	TGCGCCAGCAGTAAAAATTTCAATCAGCCCCAGCATTTT	CASSKNFNQPQHF
TRBV27	TRBJ1-6	TRBD1	once	TGTGCCAGCAGTCGAGACAGGGGGCATAATTCACCCCTCCACTTT	CASSRDRGHNSPLHF
TRBV14	TRBJ2-1	TRBD2	NA	TGTGCCAGCAGCCAAGACGATCAGGAGCGGGGATATTACAATGAGCAGTTCTTC	CASSQDDQERGYYNEQFF
TRBV9	TRBJ2-1	TRBD1	NA	TGTGCCAGCAGCATGACAGGGAGTGAGCAGTTCTTC	CASSMTGSEQFF
TRBV10-3	TRBJ2-3	TRBD2	NA	TGTGCCATCAGTGAGTCGGAGACTAGCGGGAGGTTTCCAGATACGCAGTATTTT	CAISESETSGRFPDTQYF
TRBV27	TRBJ1-6	NA	NA	TGTGCCAGCGGGCCTAACGGGGGGGATAATTCACCCCTCCACTTT	CASGPNGGDNSPLHF
TRBV5-1	TRBJ2-7	NA	NA	TGCGCCAGCAGCTTGTCGCAGGACGGTCGTTTCTACGAGCAGTACTTC	CASSLSQDGRFYEQYF
TRBV4-3	TRBJ2-1	NA	NA	TGCGCCAGCAGCGGCCAACAGGGTGAGCAGTTCTTC	CASSGQQGEQFF
TRBV27	TRBJ1-4	NA	NA	TGTGCCAGCAGACCCGGGGGGGGAGATGAAAAACTGTTTTTT	CASRPGGGDEKLFF
TRBV6-5	TRBJ1-1	TRBD1	NA	TGTGCCAGCAGTTACTCACGACAGGGGCCAGCTGAAGCTTTCTTT	CASSYSRQGPAEAFF
TRBV5-4	TRBJ1-1	NA	NA	TGTGCCAGCAGCTTGGGTATTCTGACTGAAGCTTTCTTT	CASSLGILTEAFF
TRBV9	TRBJ1-1	NA	NA	TGTGCCAGCAGCGTAGGACGGACAGACGAAGCTTTCTTT	CASSVGRTDEAFF
TRBV11-2	TRBJ2-7	NA	NA	TGTGCCAGCAGCCTCCGGGACAACAACTACGAGCAGTACTTC	CASSLRDNNYEQYF
TRBV2	TRBJ2-1	TRBD2	NA	TGTGCCAGCAAATCGACTAGCGGATACAATGAGCAGTTCTTC	CASKSTSGYNEQFF
TRBV4-3	TRBJ2-4	NA	NA	TGCGCCAGCAGCCCAAGCAGGGAAAACATTCAGTACTTC	CASSPSRENIQYF
TRBV30	TRBJ1-2	TRBD1	NA	TGTGCCTGGAACCCGGGACAGGGACTTTATGGCTACACCTTC	CAWNPGQGLYGYTF
TRBV7-9	TRBJ2-7	NA	NA	TGTGCCAGCAGCTTAGGAGTGGACGAGCAGTACTTC	CASSLGVDEQYF
TRBV10-2	TRBJ1-1	NA	NA	TGCGCCAGCAACCTCGGGGGAGATACCCTTGAAGCTTTCTTT	CASNLGGDTLEAFF
TRBV4-1	TRBJ2-1	NA	NA	TGCGCCAGCAGCCACCCCGCGGATGAGCAGTTCTTC	CASSHPADEQFF
TRBV9	TRBJ1-4	NA	few	TGTGCCAGCAGCGTAGGCGGGGCAACTAATGAAAAACTGTTTTTT	CASSVGGATNEKLFF
TRBV7-9	TRBJ2-3	NA	NA	TGTGCCAGCAGCTTAGACGGTACGCAGTATTTT	CASSLDGTQYF
TRBV7-2	TRBJ2-7	NA	NA	TGTGCCAGCAGCTTTACTAGCTCCTACGAGCAGTACTTC	CASSFTSSYEQYF